The 12 T cell receptor beta chains below come from one sample, sequenced in a study of blood T cell repertoires in COVID-19. Here immunoSEQ multiplex PCR was the method, and the copy in TCRdb shows in-frame clones only, minus some. Among roughly 150,000 clones listed, about nine tenths were seen once. The sequenced sample consisted of peripheral blood. These receptors were collected from a human donor in a cohort sampled during active COVID-19.

The chain uses TRBV2 and TRBJ1-5, with a weak D call TRBD1 (5 bases). V dropped 5 bases and J dropped 2 bases, with 25 bases sitting between them. This CDR3 has 19 amino acids. The germline V gene has CDR1 SNHLY and CDR2 FYNNEI. CDR3 sequence reads: CASSSERGGALLGNQPQHF. As DNA, the CDR3 is TGTGCCAGCAGTTCCGAGAGGGGAGGGGCGCTGCTGGGCAATCAGCCCCAGCATTTT.

The chain recombines TRBV6-4 with TRBJ2-2; D perhaps matches TRBD1 (6 bases). The CDR3 covers 14 residues. The V end was cut by 6 bases, the J end by 3 bases, with 11 bases between. Germline V gene lookup returns CDR1 MRHNA and CDR2 SNTAGT. CDR3 sequence (DNA): TGTGCCAGCAGACAGGGATTCCACACCGGGGAGCTGTTTTTT. Its protein product is CASRQGFHTGELFF.

This clone occurred once. The V gene is TRBV3-1 (or the pseudogene TRBV3-2), the J gene TRBJ2-2, with TRBD2 identical over 7 bases. Trimming took 1 base from V and 7 from J; bases not matched to a gene: 0. The CDR3 is 13 amino acids. Germline CDR1 reads LGHDT; CDR2 reads YNNKEL (reference sequence). The CDR3 bases are TGTGCCAGCAGCCAAGGGGACTACGGGGAGCTGTTTTTT. Residues: CASSQGDYGELFF.

This clone was recorded once. The V gene is TRBV9, the J gene TRBJ2-5; TRBD2 aligns across 7 bases. V lost 0 bases, J lost 3 bases, and 8 bases stayed unmatched. Germline CDR1 and CDR2: SGDLS and YYNGEE. The length of the CDR3 is 16 residues. In DNA form, the CDR3 reads TGTGCCAGCAGCGTAGGTGGTGGACTAGTTGAAGAGACCCAGTACTTC. This encodes CASSVGGGLVEETQYF.

The sample holds one count of this clone. This chain joins TRBV18 and TRBJ2-2, with D possibly matching TRBD1 (8 bases). The V gene lost 3 bases and the J gene lost 4 bases, with 15 bases spanning the gap. Germline CDR1 KGHSH, CDR2 LQKENI. The CDR3 is 16 residues long. CDR3 sequence: CASSPPTGEGTGELFF. In nucleotides, the CDR3 is TGTGCCAGCTCACCCCCGACAGGGGAGGGCACCGGGGAGCTGTTTTTT.

This chain links TRBV19 with TRBJ1-2, with TRBD1 matching over 7 bases. Looked up from germline, CDR1 is LNHDA and CDR2 is SQIVND (reference sequence). This CDR3 has 13 amino acids. V lost 1 base and J lost 8; bases outside the gene matches: 4. CDR3 loop: CASSIGRGQGYTF. The DNA for the CDR3 is TGTGCCAGTAGTATAGGAAGGGGGCAAGGCTACACCTTC.

The J gene is TRBJ1-6, the V gene TRBV5-1; D is unclear. Germline V lookup: CDR1 SGHRS, CDR2 YFSETQ. The V gene lost 2 bases and the J gene lost 0 bases, with 9 bases spanning the gap. The length of the CDR3 is 16 residues. The CDR3 spells CASSFSESSYNSPLHF. The CDR3, as DNA: TGCGCCAGCAGCTTTTCGGAGAGCTCCTATAATTCACCCCTCCACTTT.

The rearrangement joins TRBV2 to TRBJ2-2; D perhaps matches TRBD1 (5 bases). Germline CDR1 reads SNHLY; CDR2 reads FYNNEI. This CDR3 has 13 amino acids. Trimming left V 6 bases short and J 3 bases short, with 8 bases between. The CDR3 spells CASRFRDTGELFF. CDR3 DNA: TGTGCCAGCAGGTTCAGGGACACCGGGGAGCTGTTTTTT.

The chain combines TRBV11-2 with TRBJ2-7; unclear D gene. This CDR3 spans 13 amino acids. CDR1 and CDR2 (germline): SGHAT, FQNNGV. Trimming shortened V by 1 base and J by 3 bases, and 7 bases separated the two germline ends. CDR3 protein: CASSLGAGYEQYF. The CDR3 nucleotides read TGTGCCAGCAGCTTAGGGGCAGGCTACGAGCAGTACTTC.

CDR3 protein: CASSVPPGWGGEKLFF. The CDR3 nucleotides read TGTGCCAGCAGTGTCCCCCCGGGGTGGGGAGGTGAAAAACTGTTTTTT. The chain couples TRBV6-1 to TRBJ1-4; no reliable D call. Germline CDR1 MNHNS, CDR2 SASEGT. This CDR3 has 16 residues. Trimming shortened V by 4 bases and J by 7 bases, and 19 bases separated the two germline ends.

The chain joins TRBV10-3 to TRBJ2-1, with 8 bases fitting TRBD2. This CDR3 has 18 amino acids. Germline CDR1 is ENHRY and CDR2 is SYGVKD. V lost 3 bases, J lost 0 bases, and 10 bases stayed unmatched. The chain's CDR3 is CAISEWYGGASSYNEQFF. CDR3 sequence (DNA): TGTGCCATCAGTGAATGGTACGGGGGGGCGAGCTCCTACAATGAGCAGTTCTTC.

The chain couples TRBV7-9 to TRBJ2-5, with TRBD1 matching 9 bases. Trimming took 4 bases from V and 2 from J; bases not matched to a gene: 14. CDR3 length: 18 amino acids. Germline V gene data show CDR1 as SEHNR and CDR2 as FQNEAQ (reference sequence). The CDR3 reads CASSSISGTGRKQETQYF. Here the CDR3 DNA reads TGTGCCAGCAGCTCCATTTCCGGGACAGGGAGGAAACAAGAGACCCAGTACTTC.